The 27 T cell receptor beta chains below come from one sample, sequenced in a study of T cells in women clearing cervical HPV infection. Sequencing was performed with immunoSEQ multiplex PCR; in TCRdb, only in-frame clones are kept and a portion is missing. Across 40,000 to 45,000 clones, the top ten clones capture 1% to 1.5% of the sample. The sample comprised blood buffy coat. These receptors originate from a woman between 18 and 70 years old with a cervical HPV16 infection that either progressed to CIN3+ or cleared (not recorded which).

In the case of this clone: The CDR3 goes on 3 residues after the read ends, and that part is filled in from the germline J gene. The gene calls are TRBV18 and TRBJ1-5; D possibly corresponds to TRBD1 (6 bases). This CDR3 spans 16 amino acids. Trimming took 3 bases from V and 2 from J, leaving 14 bases between them. The germline V gene encodes CDR1 KGHSH and CDR2 LQKENI. The covered CDR3 bases are TGTGCCAGCTCACCCCAGGGGCCGGCGGGCAATCAGCCC. Encoded protein: CASSPQGPAGNQP. In full, the CDR3 is CASSPQGPAGNQPQHF.

Notes on this clone: The CDR3 extends 3 residues past the end of the read, so its final part is completed from the germline J gene. The chain recombines TRBV19 with TRBJ2-5; D perhaps matches TRBD1 (6 bases). V gave up 6 bases and J gave up 3 bases, with 17 bases separating them. Germline assignment: CDR1 LNHDA and CDR2 SQIVND (reference sequence). The CDR3 spans 15 residues. The CDR3 is CASSQGSRWEETQYF. The CDR3 bases that were read are TGTGCCAGTAGCCAGGGGTCCAGATGGGAAGAGACC. Based on the CDR3 plus reference TRBV19 and TRBJ2-5, the full variable domain is DGGITQSPKYLFRKEGQNVTLSCEQNLNHDAMYWYRQDPGQGLRLIYYSQIVNDFQKGDIAEGYSVSREKKESFPLTVTSAQKNPTAFYLCASSQGSRWEETQYFGPGTRLLVL.

The CDR3 bases that were read are TGCAGTGCCGAAACGGGGAAATCCTACGAG. Translation: CSAETGKSYE. The complete CDR3 sequence is CSAETGKSYEQYF. This sequence joins TRBV20-1 and TRBJ2-7, with TRBD2 as a possible D gene (5 bases). Read data end 3 residues before the CDR3 end; the end is taken from the germline J gene. V lost 6 bases and J 1 base, leaving 13 bases between the germline ends. The CDR3 extends over 13 amino acids. Germline lookup yields CDR1 DFQATT and CDR2 SNEGSKA (reference sequence).

Remarks on this clone: Germline is not matched at one junction end, which may reflect a read error. The CDR3 end is not reached by the read, which stops 3 residues before it; the germline J gene fills it in. Within the sample, other DNA sequences also encode this same CDR3. The rearrangement joins TRBV6-2 or TRBV6-3 to TRBJ1-3, with unresolved D. This CDR3 has 15 amino acids. Germline V lookup: CDR1 MNHEY, CDR2 SVGEGT. The CDR3 reads CASSYSALSGNTIYF. Incomplete CDR3 DNA: TGTGCCAGCAGTTACTCCGCACTCTCAGGAAACACG.

On this clone itself: With the read ending 3 residues before the CDR3 end, the germline J gene is used to fill in that end. J is TRBJ2-2 and V is TRBV20-1, with a possible D match to TRBD1 (6 bases). The CDR3 contains 13 residues. Per the germline V gene, CDR1 is DFQATT and CDR2 is SNEGSKA (reference sequence). Trimming took 5 bases from V and 5 from J, leaving 12 bases between them. The DNA read from the CDR3 is TGCAGTGCTCGGACAGCGCTAACCGGGGAG. Encoded protein: CSARTALTGE. The CDR3 reads in full as CSARTALTGELFF.

As regards this clone: Read coverage stops 3 residues before the CDR3 terminus; the germline J gene supplies the remainder. This sequence joins TRBV5-5 and TRBJ1-2; 8 nucleotides align to TRBD1. This CDR3 is built from 14 residues. Looked up from germline, CDR1 is SGHKS and CDR2 is YYEKEE (reference sequence). The DNA read from the CDR3 is TGTGCCAGCAGCGTTCCCGGACAGGGCATAAGC. Amino acids: CASSVPGQGIS. The entire CDR3 sequence reads CASSVPGQGISYTF.

For this clone: The read ends 3 residues before the CDR3 terminus; that terminus is restored from the germline J gene. The gene calls are TRBV18 and TRBJ1-2; 7 bases agree with TRBD1. The germline V gene encodes CDR1 KGHSH and CDR2 LQKENI. The CDR3 spans 19 residues. CDR3 DNA, as far as it was read: TGTGCCAGCTCACCACTAAGCAGGGGGGCTGTTTTGGGCAATCAGCCC. This gives the protein CASSPLSRGAVLGNQP. The whole CDR3 sequence is CASSPLSRGAVLGNQPYTF.

As to this clone: The read ends 3 residues shy of where the CDR3 ends; the end is completed using the germline J gene. The chain carries TRBV10-3 and TRBJ1-4, with 7 nucleotides matching TRBD1. The CDR3 is 14 residues long. V lost 7 bases and J lost 6; bases outside the gene matches: 8. Germline assignment: CDR1 ENHRY and CDR2 SYGVKD. The covered CDR3 bases are TGTGCCATCAATCCGACAGGGCAGGATGAAAAA. It translates to CAINPTGQDEK. The CDR3 in its entirety is CAINPTGQDEKLFF.

About this clone: Read sequence stops 3 residues before the CDR3 end, and the germline J gene provides the missing end. The chain has TRBV12-3 or TRBV12-4 and TRBJ1-5; D gene unclear. This CDR3 is built from 11 residues. CDR3 region: CASSEDSPQHF. The DNA read from the CDR3 is TGTGCCAGCAGTGAGGACTCCCCC.

A remark on this clone: The CDR3 end lies 3 residues beyond the end of the read and is filled in from the germline J gene. The rearrangement joins TRBV19 to TRBJ2-7; 10 bases map to TRBD2. Germline V gives CDR1 LNHDA, CDR2 SQIVND (reference sequence). There are 17 residues in the CDR3. V lost 5 bases, J lost 2 bases, and 12 bases stayed unmatched. This chain's CDR3 is CASSHPRGAGGPYEQYF. The CDR3 DNA, read in part, is TGTGCCAGTAGTCACCCCCGGGGAGCGGGAGGGCCCTACGAG.

Comment on this clone: The sequenced fragment ends 3 residues before the CDR3 boundary, so the rest is inferred from the germline J gene. The chain employs TRBV10-2 and TRBJ2-2; D not resolved. V lost 7 bases to trimming and J lost 1 base, with 7 bases between them. This CDR3 has 13 amino acids. Germline CDR1 reads WSHSY; CDR2 reads SAAADI. CDR3 amino acids: CASTNGNTGELFF. The CDR3 bases that were read are TGCGCCAGCACTAACGGGAACACCGGGGAG.

Remarks on this clone: The sequence runs out 3 residues before the end of the CDR3; the remainder is reconstructed from the germline J gene. The V gene is TRBV5-1, the J gene TRBJ2-3, with TRBD2 matching over 14 bases. V lost 4 bases to trimming and J lost 5 bases; unmatched junction nucleotides: 6. CDR1 and CDR2 (germline): SGHRS, YFSETQ. CDR3 length equals 16 residues. Here the CDR3 reads CASSTTSGRAGDTQYF. The CDR3 DNA, read in part, is TGCGCCAGCAGCACGACTAGCGGGAGGGCCGGAGATACG.

To note about this clone: From the germline J gene comes the end of the CDR3, since the read stops 3 residues before it. The chain couples TRBV7-2 to TRBJ2-3; tentative D call: TRBD2 (6 bases). The germline V gene has CDR1 SGHTA and CDR2 FQGNSA. V lost 5 bases, J lost 2 bases, and 14 bases lay in between. The CDR3 has 15 amino acids. The CDR3 reads CASSGTGLLTDTQYF. CDR3 bases read: TGTGCCAGCAGCGGGACGGGACTCCTCACAGATACG.

Comments on this clone: The read ends 3 residues early relative to the CDR3; the germline J gene fills the gap. This chain joins TRBV7-3 and TRBJ2-4; 9 bases match TRBD1. Germline CDR1 and CDR2: SGHTA and FQGTGA. This CDR3 region has 13 residues. Here the CDR3 reads CASSLSRDRVQYF. Partial CDR3 DNA: TGTGCCAGCAGCTTATCCAGGGACAGGGTT.

Remarks on this clone: From the germline J gene comes the end of the CDR3, since the read stops 3 residues before it. The J gene is TRBJ1-6, the V gene TRBV2; D gene ambiguous. The CDR3 is 13 residues long. Germline V gene sequence: CDR1 SNHLY, CDR2 FYNNEI. V lost 8 bases, J lost 9 bases, and 14 bases lay in between. The CDR3 DNA, read in part, is TGTGCCAGCCAGTCAACAGCCCGTTCACCC. It encodes CASQSTARSP. In full, the CDR3 is CASQSTARSPLHF.

Comment on this clone: The read terminates 3 residues before the CDR3 end, so the remaining end is supplied by the germline J gene. The chain couples TRBV20-1 to TRBJ2-7; 7 bases align to TRBD2. CDR3 size: 16 residues. Germline CDR1 reads DFQATT; CDR2 reads SNEGSKA (reference sequence). The junction had 16 bases not matched to a gene; V was cut back by 5 bases and J by 3 bases. CDR3 sequence reads: CSAARGGRTNLYEQYF. The part of the CDR3 DNA that was read is TGCAGTGCTGCGCGGGGAGGGCGAACAAATCTCTACGAG.

CDR3 region: CASSLTGDGNTIYF. The sequenced CDR3 bases are TGTGCCAGCAGCTTAACAGGGGATGGAAACACC. This chain links TRBV7-9 with TRBJ1-3; 7 bases align to TRBD1. The read ends 3 residues shy of where the CDR3 ends; the end is completed using the germline J gene. Unmatched junction bases numbered 1, after V lost 2 bases and J lost 3 bases. The V gene's germline CDR1 is SEHNR and CDR2 FQNEAQ (reference sequence). This CDR3 is built from 14 residues.

Turning to this clone: The read terminates 3 residues ahead of where the CDR3 ends, so the germline J gene completes it. V gene TRBV30 combines with J gene TRBJ1-4; 9 positions match TRBD1. The CDR3 has 14 amino acids. With 3 bases clipped from V and 6 bases from J, the junction kept 5 bases outside the gene matches. Per germline, CDR1 GTSNPN and CDR2 SVGIG (reference sequence). The part of the CDR3 DNA that was read is TGTGCCTGGAGGGGACAGGGTCCGGATGAAAAA. Protein sequence: CAWRGQGPDEK. Given in full, the CDR3 is CAWRGQGPDEKLFF.

A remark on this clone: Read data end 3 residues before the CDR3 end; the end is taken from the germline J gene. The chain has TRBV20-1 and TRBJ2-5; 9 bases fit TRBD2. This CDR3 contains 16 residues. Germline lookup yields CDR1 DFQATT and CDR2 SNEGSKA (reference sequence). The V gene end was trimmed by 0 bases and the J gene end by 6 bases; junction bases not matched to a gene: 11. The sequenced part of the CDR3 DNA is TGCAGTGCTAGAGATATGGTGGTAGCGGGAGTGAAGACC. Translation gives CSARDMVVAGVKT. The complete CDR3 sequence is CSARDMVVAGVKTQYF.

On this clone: The read finishes 3 residues shy of the CDR3 end, and the germline J gene is used to complete it. The chain uses TRBV11-3 and TRBJ2-3; 11 positions agree with TRBD2. The CDR3 consists of 15 residues. Germline lookup yields CDR1 SGHNT and CDR2 YENEEA. The part of the CDR3 DNA that was read is TGTGCCAGCAGCTTACTAGCGGGAGGCGGCGAGACG. Translating it yields CASSLLAGGGET. The complete CDR3 protein is CASSLLAGGGETQYF.

Comments on this clone: The read ends 3 residues shy of where the CDR3 ends; the end is completed using the germline J gene. V and J are TRBV5-1 and TRBJ1-4, with D unclear. The CDR3 runs to 13 residues. Germline CDR1 is SGHRS and CDR2 is YFSETQ. V lost 3 bases to trimming and J lost 6 bases, with 9 bases between them. Incomplete CDR3 DNA: TGCGCCAGCAGCTCCGGACTAGATGAAAAA. Translating gives CASSSGLDEK. The complete CDR3 reads CASSSGLDEKLFF.

A note on this clone: The read terminates 3 residues before the CDR3 end, so the remaining end is supplied by the germline J gene. The chain couples TRBV11-3 to TRBJ2-3; D not certain. The CDR3 is 13 amino acids. The V end was cut by 4 bases, the J end by 0 bases, with 5 bases between. Germline V CDR1 and CDR2: SGHNT, YENEEA. The CDR3 bases that were read are TGTGCCAGCAGCTCGACAAGCACAGATACG. Encoded protein: CASSSTSTDT. The whole CDR3 sequence is CASSSTSTDTQYF.

On this clone itself: Read coverage stops 3 residues before the CDR3 terminus; the germline J gene supplies the remainder. The chain employs TRBV2 and TRBJ2-1; 7 bases agree with TRBD1. Germline values: CDR1 SNHLY, CDR2 FYNNEI. The J segment lost 3 bases and the V segment lost 4 bases, leaving 6 bases of the junction unmatched. CDR3 size: 15 residues. CDR3 protein: CASSASGTDYNEQFF. The part of the CDR3 DNA that was read is TGTGCCAGCAGTGCCTCCGGGACAGACTACAATGAG. Full variable domain (outside the CDR3, taken from reference TRBV2 and TRBJ2-1): EPEVTQTPSHQVTQMGQEVILRCVPISNHLYFYWYRQILGQKVEFLVSFYNNEISEKSEIFDDQFSVERPDGSNFTLKIRSTKLEDSAMYFCASSASGTDYNEQFFGPGTRLTVL.

Points on this clone: Coverage ceases 3 residues before the CDR3 finishes, and the germline J gene fills in the end. The V gene is TRBV7-2, the J gene TRBJ1-2; D uncertain. The CDR3 length is 15 residues. Per germline, CDR1 SGHTA and CDR2 FQGNSA. The part of the CDR3 DNA that was read is TGTGCCAGCAGTCAGTCTAGCGCAGGATCCTACGAC. It encodes CASSQSSAGSYD. In full, the CDR3 is CASSQSSAGSYDYTF.

Details on this clone: The read falls 3 residues short of the CDR3 end, and the missing part is taken from the germline J gene. J is TRBJ2-5 and V is TRBV29-1, with TRBD2 identical over 10 bases. CDR1 and CDR2 from the germline V gene are SQVTM and ANQGSEA. The CDR3 consists of 14 residues. With 4 bases clipped from V and 5 bases from J, the junction kept 7 bases outside the gene matches. CDR3: CSVVEAGGKETQYF. The sequenced part of the CDR3 DNA is TGCAGCGTTGTGGAAGCGGGGGGGAAGGAGACC.

Notes on this clone: The CDR3 goes on 3 residues after the read ends, and that part is filled in from the germline J gene. The rearrangement joins TRBV7-8 to TRBJ2-7; TRBD1 is a possible D gene (7 bases). The CDR3 loop spans 14 amino acids. In germline, CDR1 is SGHVS, CDR2 FQNEAQ. V was cut by 4 bases and J by 2 bases, with 12 bases left in between. CDR3 DNA, as far as it was read: TGTGCCAGCAGCTCGCAGGGGGGCCCCTACGAG. It translates to CASSSQGGPYE. The whole CDR3 region reads CASSSQGGPYEQYF.

About this clone: The read is 3 residues too short to cover the CDR3 end, so that end is filled in from the germline J gene. The rearrangement links TRBV7-3 to TRBJ1-5, with 7 bases lining up with TRBD1. With 5 bases clipped from V and 4 bases from J, the junction kept 2 bases outside the gene matches. This CDR3 region has 13 residues. Germline V lookup: CDR1 SGHTA, CDR2 FQGTGA. The CDR3 spells CASSGQANQPQHF. The sequenced part of the CDR3 DNA is TGTGCCAGCAGCGGACAGGCAAATCAGCCC.